In its sample, the clone carrying this T cell receptor beta chain was seen many times. These data belong to a study of blood T cell repertoires in COVID-19. As for the study in general: The United States, Italy and Spain provided the acute and convalescent COVID-19 samples. Nucleic acid was either cDNA or gDNA, and it came from T cells, B-cell-depleted T cells, or PBMCs.

Sequencing used immunoSEQ multiplex PCR; TCRdb keeps in-frame clones, though not all of them. The sample has 180,000 or so clones; approximately 80% are singletons. Sample: PBMCs or T cells enriched from blood (not recorded which). The sequence came from a woman in her sixties who had recovered from COVID-19.

CDR3 region: CASSLDSSNQPQHF. DNA for the CDR3: TGCGCCAGCAGCTTGGACAGTAGCAATCAGCCCCAGCATTTT. This rearrangement joins TRBV5-1 to TRBJ1-5; D remains unclear. Trimming removed 0 bases at V and 0 bases at J, with 4 bases between. The CDR3 covers 14 residues. The germline V gene encodes CDR1 SGHRS and CDR2 YFSETQ.